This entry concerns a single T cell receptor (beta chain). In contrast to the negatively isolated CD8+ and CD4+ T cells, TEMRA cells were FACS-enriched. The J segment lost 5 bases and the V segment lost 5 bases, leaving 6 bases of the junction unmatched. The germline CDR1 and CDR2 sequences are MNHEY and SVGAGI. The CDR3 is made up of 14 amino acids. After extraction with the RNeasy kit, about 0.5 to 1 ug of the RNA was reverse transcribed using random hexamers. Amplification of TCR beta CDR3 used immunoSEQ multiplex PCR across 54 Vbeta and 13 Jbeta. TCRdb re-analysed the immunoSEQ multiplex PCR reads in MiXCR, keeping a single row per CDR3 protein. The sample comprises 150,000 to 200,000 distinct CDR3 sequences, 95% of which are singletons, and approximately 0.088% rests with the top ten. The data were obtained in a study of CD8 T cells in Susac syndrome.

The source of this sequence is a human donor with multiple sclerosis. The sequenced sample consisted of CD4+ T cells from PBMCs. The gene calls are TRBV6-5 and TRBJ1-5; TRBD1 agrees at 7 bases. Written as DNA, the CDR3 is TGTGCCAGCAGTCCCAGACAGGGCTATCAGCCCCAGCATTTT. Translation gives CASSPRQGYQPQHF.